This record covers a single T cell receptor beta chain. The target antigen is unknown. Repertoires were generated with immunoSEQ multiplex PCR, while TCRdb's copy carries only in-frame clones and drops some. The data contain roughly 140,000 clones, around 91% of them singletons. Germline values: CDR1 SGHVS, CDR2 FQNEAQ. There are 15 residues in the CDR3. V shed 7 bases and J 2 bases; nucleotides not matched to a gene: 8. This sample was included in a study of T cell responses to AZD1222 COVID-19 vaccine. Broader study findings: Spike-specific TCR repertoires showed rising breadth and depth after two AZD1222 doses.

This clonotype was obtained from an adult in good health. This chain links TRBV7-8 with TRBJ2-1; 7 nucleotides line up with TRBD2. Material: peripheral blood, obtained on day 0 of AZD1222 vaccination. The CDR3 DNA is TGTGCCAGCACCCGCTCGGGAGGCCCCTACAATGAGCAGTTCTTC. Protein: CASTRSGGPYNEQFF.